A selection of T cell receptor beta chains follows, all from one sample in a study of shared clonotypes between healthy human individuals. The method was immunoSEQ multiplex PCR; TCRdb's version includes in-frame clones alone and lacks a portion of them. The sample has about 820,000 clones, around 93% seen once; the top ten hold approximately 25%. The sequencing sample was made of naive CD8+ T cells sorted from blood. These receptor sequences come from a man aged 30 to 45 in good health. Both conserved end residues are trimmed from each CDR3. The order of the fields is J gene, clone size, V gene, CDR3 length, CDR3 protein. The listing skips clone size in some rows; elsewhere it reads once, few, many or a size class.

J: TRBJ2-2; size: NA; V: TRBV28; length: 11; CDR3: ASSLEATGELF
J: TRBJ2-5; size: NA; V: TRBV7-9; length: 12; CDR3: ASSGRRGSETQY
J: TRBJ2-7; size: NA; V: TRBV7-6; length: 13; CDR3: ASSLEGTSWHEQY
J: TRBJ2-7; size: once; V: TRBV4-3; length: 13; CDR3: ASSQEDSLSYGQY
J: TRBJ1-2; size: NA; V: TRBV5-6; length: 12; CDR3: ASSLGQGNYGYT
J: TRBJ2-2; size: NA; V: TRBV7-6; length: 12; CDR3: ASGTISNTGELF
J: TRBJ2-6; size: NA; V: TRBV18; length: 13; CDR3: ASSPAPPGANVLT
J: TRBJ2-7; size: NA; V: TRBV6-1; length: 13; CDR3: ASSEEAGLSYEQY
J: TRBJ1-2; size: NA; V: TRBV4-2; length: 15; CDR3: ASSQELGQGYNYGYT
J: TRBJ2-1; size: NA; V: TRBV5-1; length: 12; CDR3: ASRAGTGNNEQF
J: TRBJ2-1; size: NA; V: TRBV5-5; length: 13; CDR3: ASSLAASGVYEQF
J: TRBJ2-4; size: NA; V: TRBV25-1; length: 14; CDR3: ASSEYASPPGNIQY
J: TRBJ2-3; size: NA; V: TRBV11-2; length: 14; CDR3: ASSTGHGGFTDTQY
J: TRBJ2-2; size: once; V: TRBV7-9; length: 14; CDR3: ASSNRDREWAGELF
J: TRBJ2-1; size: NA; V: TRBV13; length: 12; CDR3: ASSVGGPGDEQF
J: TRBJ1-2; size: NA; V: TRBV7-9; length: 12; CDR3: ASSSPRQLWGYT
J: TRBJ2-7; size: NA; V: TRBV29-1; length: 9; CDR3: SVGSSYEQY
J: TRBJ2-5; size: NA; V: TRBV6-6; length: 13; CDR3: ASSYRESRLETQY
J: TRBJ2-7; size: NA; V: TRBV25-1; length: 12; CDR3: ASSVRDSLYEQY
J: TRBJ2-3; size: NA; V: TRBV19; length: 10; CDR3: ASSEGPDTQY
J: TRBJ2-1; size: NA; V: TRBV25-1; length: 14; CDR3: ASSEYESGFYNEQF
J: TRBJ2-3; size: NA; V: TRBV7-9; length: 14; CDR3: ASSLWSSGSGDTQY
J: TRBJ2-2; size: once; V: TRBV7-9; length: 10; CDR3: ASSLAVGELF
J: TRBJ2-1; size: NA; V: TRBV4-1; length: 17; CDR3: ASSQVPGTSGDSYNEQF
J: TRBJ2-5; size: NA; V: TRBV9; length: 14; CDR3: ASSVGASGSQETQY
J: TRBJ2-7; size: NA; V: TRBV11-2; length: 12; CDR3: ASRYTGQRNEQY
J: TRBJ2-7; size: NA; V: TRBV18; length: 15; CDR3: ASSPTDTGLVTYEQY
J: TRBJ1-2; size: NA; V: TRBV29-1; length: 11; CDR3: SVDWYSTYGYT
J: TRBJ2-7; size: NA; V: TRBV4-2; length: 17; CDR3: ASSPRGGASGSGTYEQY
J: TRBJ2-5; size: NA; V: TRBV1; length: 14; CDR3: TSSTGQAWYQETQY
J: TRBJ2-7; size: NA; V: TRBV7-9; length: 12; CDR3: ASSSDSGSYEQY
J: TRBJ2-3; size: NA; V: TRBV7-2; length: 17; CDR3: ASSLDSRTSGLGTDTQY
J: TRBJ2-5; size: NA; V: TRBV11-2; length: 13; CDR3: ASEPGQGMKETQY
J: TRBJ1-2; size: NA; V: TRBV6-1; length: 17; CDR3: ASSEAKIRTVPLNYGYT